This T cell receptor (beta chain) was obtained from a study of OX40 agonist ivuxolimab in advanced cancers. Looking at the study overall: Ivuxolimab, an agonistic anti-OX40 (CD134) antibody, was given to patients.

Patients were ineligible given autoimmune disease history or systemic immunosuppression. Data came from immunoSEQ multiplex PCR; TCRdb stores just in-frame clones and leaves some out. The sample has approximately 46,000 clones; nearly 90% are singletons. This clone came up once. The CDR3 is 13 residues long. V gave up 6 bases and J gave up 5 bases, with 11 bases separating them. This clonotype was sampled from an adult with an advanced solid tumor such as melanoma, head and neck, liver or kidney cancer. The J gene is TRBJ1-5, the V gene TRBV23-1, with D uncertain. TRBV23-1 is an open reading frame, and its role is uncertain. The sequenced sample was CD4+ or CD8+ T cells sorted from blood, obtained in a trial of the OX40 agonist ivuxolimab. CDR3 DNA sequence: TGCGCCAGCAGCCAAGAAAGCGATCAGCCCCAGCATTTT. This gives the protein CASSQESDQPQHF.